Below are 28 T cell receptor beta chains sequenced from a single sample in a study of human T cells and chemical hapten exposure. Time point indicated: patch test 1, 2 weeks after DPC sensitization. Treatment specified: therapeutic diphenylcyclopropenone sensitization with weekly scalp DPC. One entry per CDR3 protein results from TCRdb running MiXCR on the RACE reads. Of some 340,000 distinct CDR3 sequences listed, under 9% are singletons. The source was whole blood, collected in connection with sensitization to the hapten diphenylcyclopropenone (DPC). The receptors stem from a woman aged 18-35 years with alopecia areata. Some clones in this sample may be carry-over from other donors' samples.

This clonotype showed up just a few times. The V gene is TRBV5-6, the J gene TRBJ2-7, with D perhaps matching TRBD1 (6 bases). Germline values: CDR1 SGHDT, CDR2 YYEEEE. The V and J ends lost 4 bases and 3 bases respectively, with 14 bases between them. The CDR3 extends over 14 amino acids. CDR3 sequence reads: CASSRGQRNYEQYF. The CDR3 DNA reads as TGTGCCAGCAGCCGCGGACAGAGAAACTACGAGCAGTACTTC.

Ten or more counts support this clonotype. The chain has TRBV6-6 and TRBJ2-5; D uncertain. From germline, CDR1 is MNHNY and CDR2 SVGAGI (reference sequence). The CDR3 has 14 residues. Trimming pared 2 bases from V and 2 bases from J, leaving 9 bases between. The CDR3 DNA is TGTGCCAGCAGTTACGGGGTAGGGCAAGAGACCCAGTACTTC. It yields the protein CASSYGVGQETQYF.

Only one count was recorded for this clonotype. This sequence joins TRBV27 and TRBJ2-7; 7 nucleotides match TRBD2. Germline CDR1 reads MNHEY; CDR2 reads SMNVEV (reference sequence). The length of the CDR3 is 14 residues. The trim removed 4 bases at V and 3 bases at J, leaving 6 bases unmatched. This chain's CDR3 is CASSWQGGDYEQYF. DNA for the CDR3: TGTGCCAGCAGTTGGCAGGGAGGGGACTACGAGCAGTACTTC.

This clonotype was counted a few times. This chain uses TRBV20-1 with TRBJ1-2; tentatively, D is TRBD1 (5 bases). In germline, CDR1 is DFQATT, CDR2 SNEGSKA (reference sequence). V lost 7 bases to trimming and J lost 6 bases, with 18 bases between them. The CDR3 totals 13 residues. CDR3 sequence reads: CSVVFVGGDGYTF. DNA of the CDR3: TGCAGTGTAGTTTTCGTAGGAGGGGATGGCTACACCTTC.

This clonotype was observed at least ten times. The chain joins TRBV18 to TRBJ1-6; possibly TRBD1 for D (5 bases). This CDR3 is 13 amino acids long. Germline V gene lookup returns CDR1 KGHSH and CDR2 LQKENI. V lost 5 bases and J 7 bases, leaving 9 bases between the germline ends. CDR3 bases: TGTGCCAGCTCAGAAGACAGCAATTCACCCCTCCACTTT. Amino acids: CASSEDSNSPLHF.

This rearrangement joins TRBV4-3 to TRBJ1-5; D is undetermined. The CDR3 is 13 residues long. Trimming took 1 base from V and 7 from J, leaving 8 bases between them. Per germline, CDR1 LGHNA and CDR2 YSLEER. In nucleotides, the CDR3 is TGCGCCAGCAGCCAAGCTGTTGACCAGCCCCAGCATTTT. It encodes CASSQAVDQPQHF.

This clonotype was seen ten or more times. CDR3 sequence: CASSWTSQETQYF. DNA for the CDR3: TGTGCCAGCAGCTGGACTAGCCAAGAGACCCAGTACTTC. The chain joins TRBV5-6 to TRBJ2-5, with TRBD2 matching over 7 bases. The CDR3 consists of 13 residues. V lost 3 bases and J lost 1; bases outside the gene matches: 0. Looked up from germline, CDR1 is SGHDT and CDR2 is YYEEEE.

The chain is built from TRBV29-1 and TRBJ2-4, with D possibly TRBD2 on 5 matching bases. Germline loops: CDR1 SQVTM, CDR2 ANQGSEA. V lost 6 bases and J lost 7, with 10 bases in between. This CDR3 contains 11 residues. CDR3 protein: CSVGKGNIQYF. CDR3 sequence (DNA): TGCAGCGTCGGGAAAGGCAACATTCAGTACTTC. The full variable domain, rest sourced from reference TRBV29-1 and TRBJ2-4, is SAVISQKPSRDICQRGTSLTIQCQVDSQVTMMFWYRQQPGQSLTLIATANQGSEATYESGFVIDKFPISRPNLTFSTLTVSNMSPEDSSIYLCSVGKGNIQYFGAGTRLSVL.

This chain connects TRBV6-1 to TRBJ1-5; D is possibly TRBD1 (5 bases). The CDR3 runs to 14 residues. Germline V gene lookup returns CDR1 MNHNS and CDR2 SASEGT. The V and J ends lost 3 bases and 2 bases respectively, with 8 bases between them. The CDR3 DNA follows: TGTGCCAGCAGTGATGGGGGAGGCAATCAGCCCCAGCATTTT. Its translation is CASSDGGGNQPQHF.

This chain uses TRBV6-1 with TRBJ1-6; a weak D match, TRBD1 (5 bases). Germline assignment: CDR1 MNHNS and CDR2 SASEGT. CDR3 length: 14 amino acids. The V and J ends lost 2 bases and 6 bases respectively, with 8 bases between them. The CDR3: CASSEQGANSPLHF. CDR3 DNA sequence: TGTGCCAGCAGTGAACAAGGGGCTAATTCACCCCTCCACTTT.

The rearrangement joins TRBV3-1 to TRBJ1-6; no clear D gene. Germline values: CDR1 LGHDT, CDR2 YNNKEL (reference sequence). CDR3 length: 14 residues. V lost 3 bases, J lost 8 bases, and 11 bases lay in between. This CDR3 is CASSHHGFDSPLHF. The CDR3 DNA reads as TGTGCCAGCAGCCATCATGGGTTCGATTCACCCCTCCACTTT.

Ten or more counts support this clonotype. V gene TRBV11-1 combines with J gene TRBJ2-5; D tentatively fits TRBD1 or TRBD2 (5 bases each). The CDR3 totals 15 residues. The V end lost 7 bases, the J end lost 3 bases, and 18 bases lay between the germline ends. CDR1 and CDR2 from the germline V gene are SGHAT and FQDESV (reference sequence). This chain's CDR3 is CASTFLDGTEETQYF. CDR3 coding DNA: TGTGCCAGCACCTTCCTAGACGGGACGGAAGAGACCCAGTACTTC.

In its sample, this clonotype was seen a few times. The chain recombines TRBV6-1 with TRBJ2-7, with D possibly being TRBD1 (6 bases). Germline V lookup: CDR1 MNHNS, CDR2 SASEGT. The CDR3 runs 16 residues. Between the trimmed V and J ends, which lost 6 bases and 1 base, there was a span of 19 bases. The CDR3 DNA follows: TGTGCCAGCAGGAAGGAAAGGGGGTCCTATTCCTACGAGCAGTACTTC. Translated: CASRKERGSYSYEQYF.

The V call is TRBV7-2, the J call TRBJ1-3, with D possibly being TRBD1 (6 bases). V was cut by 2 bases and J by 0 bases, with 14 bases left in between. In germline, CDR1 is SGHTA, CDR2 FQGNSA. CDR3 size: 17 residues. Here the CDR3 reads CASSLHLLQGSGNTIYF. The CDR3 DNA is TGTGCCAGCAGCTTACACTTACTACAGGGCTCTGGAAACACCATATATTTT.

The chain employs TRBV29-1 and TRBJ2-3; D remains unclear. This CDR3 has 14 residues. V shed 0 bases and J shed 7 bases, with 14 bases lying between them. The V gene's germline CDR1 is SQVTM and CDR2 ANQGSEA. The CDR3 loop reads CSVEERKGWNTQYF. The CDR3 DNA sequence: TGCAGCGTTGAAGAAAGGAAGGGTTGGAATACGCAGTATTTT.

This clonotype appeared many times. V gene TRBV6-1 combines with J gene TRBJ2-1, with D unclear. The CDR3 extends over 11 amino acids. Germline V gene sequence: CDR1 MNHNS, CDR2 SASEGT. The V end lost 6 bases, the J end lost 4 bases, and 4 bases lay between the germline ends. Here the CDR3 reads CASRQYNEQFF. The CDR3 coding sequence is TGTGCCAGCAGGCAATACAATGAGCAGTTCTTC.

This clonotype was seen many times. CDR3 sequence (DNA): TGTGCCAGCAGCCCGTTAGGACTGATAGACAATGAGCAGTTCTTC. Its translation: CASSPLGLIDNEQFF. The chain links TRBV7-3 to TRBJ2-1, with D perhaps TRBD2 (5 bases). Germline loops: CDR1 SGHTA, CDR2 FQGTGA. V shed 5 bases and J shed 5 bases, with 16 bases lying between them. This CDR3 spans 15 amino acids.

The V call is TRBV6-1, the J call TRBJ2-3; no clear D gene. The ends were cut back, 6 bases at V and 6 bases at J, with 13 bases in the middle. This CDR3 contains 13 residues. The germline V gene has CDR1 MNHNS and CDR2 SASEGT. The CDR3 region is CASRQTEVDTQYF. CDR3 coding DNA: TGTGCCAGCAGGCAGACTGAGGTGGATACGCAGTATTTT.

This clonotype was seen ten or more times. The chain has TRBV6-4 and TRBJ2-1; no clear D gene. Germline CDR1 MRHNA, CDR2 SNTAGT. V shed 0 bases and J shed 0 bases, with 9 bases lying between them. CDR3 length: 16 amino acids. CDR3 in DNA: TGTGCCAGCAGTGACTCAAGTGTGAGCTCCTACAATGAGCAGTTCTTC. Its protein is CASSDSSVSSYNEQFF.

This clonotype was seen a handful of times. This chain links TRBV20-1 with TRBJ2-5; D gene uncertain. Trimming took 7 bases from V and 5 from J, leaving 11 bases between them. CDR3 length: 11 amino acids. Germline lookup yields CDR1 DFQATT and CDR2 SNEGSKA (reference sequence). The CDR3 sequence is CSVLVFETQYF. In DNA form, the CDR3 reads TGCAGTGTGTTAGTATTCGAGACCCAGTACTTC.

In the case of this clonotype: The junction departs from the called germline gene at one end, perhaps through a read error. CDR3 DNA: TGTGCCAGCAGCCCCACCCCACTCCGGGGGCATTTTTTT. Translated: CASSPTPLRGHFF. The chain combines TRBV7-9 with TRBJ2-3; TRBD1 or TRBD2 may be the D gene (6 bases each). The CDR3 contains 13 residues. Germline CDR1 is SEHNR and CDR2 is FQNEAQ (reference sequence).

This clonotype was observed many times. The chain links TRBV7-2 to TRBJ1-2; TRBD1 agrees at 7 bases. Germline assignment: CDR1 SGHTA and CDR2 FQGNSA. V shed 1 base, J shed 6 bases, and the junction held 5 bases outside the gene matches. The length of the CDR3 is 14 residues. The CDR3 loop reads CASSLVVGGDGYTF. CDR3 DNA: TGTGCCAGCAGCTTAGTGGTAGGGGGCGATGGCTACACCTTC.

In this sample, this clonotype turned up a few times. The V gene is TRBV6-5, the J gene TRBJ2-2, with D tentatively TRBD1 (6 bases). The CDR3 length is 15 residues. V was trimmed by 5 bases and J by 10 bases, leaving 20 bases between them. From germline, CDR1 is MNHEY and CDR2 SVGAGI. In DNA, the CDR3 is TGTGCCAGCAGTCGTAGCGCCGGGACACCCGAGGAGCTGTTTTTT. Encoded protein: CASSRSAGTPEELFF.

The chain is built from TRBV6-2 or TRBV6-3 and TRBJ1-5; possible D gene TRBD1, 6 bases. V was pared by 2 bases and J by 7 bases, with 15 bases between. There are 15 residues in the CDR3. CDR1 and CDR2 (germline): MNHEY, SVGEGT. CDR3 sequence reads: CASSYDGTSRQPQHF. The CDR3 DNA reads as TGTGCCAGCAGTTACGACGGGACATCCAGGCAGCCCCAGCATTTT.

The chain couples TRBV5-1 to TRBJ1-4, with TRBD1 as a possible D gene (5 bases). Trimming removed 4 bases at V and 0 bases at J, with 13 bases between. Germline V gene lookup returns CDR1 SGHRS and CDR2 YFSETQ. The CDR3 has 16 residues. The DNA of the CDR3 is TGCGCCAGCAGCAGCGGGACGCTTGCAACTAATGAAAAACTGTTTTTT. Translating it yields CASSSGTLATNEKLFF.

In this sample, this clonotype turned up many times. The rearrangement uses TRBV5-1 and TRBJ2-7, with TRBD1 matching over 8 bases. Germline CDR1 and CDR2: SGHRS and YFSETQ. V gave up 3 bases and J gave up 3 bases; unmatched junction bases: 5. The CDR3 loop spans 14 amino acids. The CDR3 region is CASSSVTGVYEQYF. CDR3 bases: TGCGCCAGCAGCTCCGTGACAGGGGTCTACGAGCAGTACTTC.

This clonotype was detected ten times or more. The V gene is TRBV29-1, the J gene TRBJ2-7, with a tentative D call TRBD2 (5 bases). V lost 5 bases, J lost 2 bases, and 16 bases lay in between. This CDR3 has 14 amino acids. The germline CDR1 and CDR2 sequences are SQVTM and ANQGSEA. In DNA form, the CDR3 reads TGCAGCGTTAGGTCGGACTTGCGGGCCTACGAGCAGTACTTC. Translating gives CSVRSDLRAYEQYF.

There are many counts of this clonotype. The chain links TRBV3-1 to TRBJ2-3; 9 bases agree with TRBD2. In germline, CDR1 is LGHDT, CDR2 YNNKEL (reference sequence). The trim removed 6 bases at V and 8 bases at J, leaving 9 bases unmatched. The CDR3 has 14 amino acids. In DNA form, the CDR3 reads TGTGCCAGCAGTTCTTCAAGCGGGGGGTCTACGCAGTATTTT. Translation gives CASSSSSGGSTQYF.